Described below is a single TCR beta chain sequence and its context. PCR used 60 Vbeta primers and 13 Jbeta primers. Some clones are missing from TCRdb's copy, which holds only in-frame ones; the method was immunoSEQ multiplex PCR. The sample includes about 150,000 clones, less than 85% of them seen just once. CDR3 size: 13 residues. V gave up 7 bases and J gave up 6 bases; unmatched junction bases: 6. Germline values: CDR1 SQVTM, CDR2 ANQGSEA. The record originates from a study of cytomegalovirus exposure and HLA in healthy donors. This clonotype was obtained from a woman between 50 and 59 years old in good health and CMV-seropositive. The sequenced sample consisted of PBMCs. The J gene is TRBJ2-2, the V gene TRBV29-1; 9 bases align to TRBD1. The CDR3 loop is CSARTGESGELFF. The CDR3 DNA is TGCAGCGCTCGGACAGGGGAGTCCGGGGAGCTGTTTTTT.